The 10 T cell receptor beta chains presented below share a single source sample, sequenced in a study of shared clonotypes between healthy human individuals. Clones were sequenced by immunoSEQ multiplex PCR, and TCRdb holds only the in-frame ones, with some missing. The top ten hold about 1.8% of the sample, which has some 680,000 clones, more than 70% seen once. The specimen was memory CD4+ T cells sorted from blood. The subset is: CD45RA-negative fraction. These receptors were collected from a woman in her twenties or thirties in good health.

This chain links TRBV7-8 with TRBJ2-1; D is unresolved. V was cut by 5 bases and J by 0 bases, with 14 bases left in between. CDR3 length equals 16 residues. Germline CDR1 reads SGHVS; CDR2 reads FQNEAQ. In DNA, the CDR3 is TGTGCCAGCAGCCTATCCAGGCTTAGCTCCTACAATGAGCAGTTCTTC. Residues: CASSLSRLSSYNEQFF.

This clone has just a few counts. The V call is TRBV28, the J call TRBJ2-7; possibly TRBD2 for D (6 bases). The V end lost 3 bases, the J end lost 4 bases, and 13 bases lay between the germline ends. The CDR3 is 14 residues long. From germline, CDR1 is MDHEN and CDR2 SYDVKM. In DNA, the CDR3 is TGTGCCAGCAGTTTTGGCGGGGTTAAGTACGAGCAGTACTTC. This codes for CASSFGGVKYEQYF.

CDR3 residues: CASSAPEREAYYEQYF. The DNA of the CDR3 is TGTGCCAGCAGTGCGCCCGAGCGGGAGGCCTACTACGAGCAGTACTTC. The genes are TRBV6-1 and TRBJ2-7; 9 bases line up with TRBD2. The CDR3 is 16 residues long. Per the germline V gene, CDR1 is MNHNS and CDR2 is SASEGT. Unmatched junction bases numbered 10, after V lost 4 bases and J lost 3 bases.

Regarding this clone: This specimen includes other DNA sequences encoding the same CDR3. DNA of the CDR3: TGTGCCAGCAGTCTTGGACAGGGAGGAGCCTACGAGCAGTACTTC. This translates into CASSLGQGGAYEQYF. The chain couples TRBV27 to TRBJ2-7, with 8 bases identical to TRBD1. Per germline, CDR1 MNHEY and CDR2 SMNVEV (reference sequence). The CDR3 covers 15 residues. J lost 2 bases, V lost 5 bases, and 8 bases had no gene match.

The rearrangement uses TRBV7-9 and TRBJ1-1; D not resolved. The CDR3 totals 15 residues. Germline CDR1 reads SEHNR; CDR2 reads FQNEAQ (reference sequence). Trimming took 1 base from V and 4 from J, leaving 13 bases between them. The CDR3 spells CASSLGQPGGTEAFF. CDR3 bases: TGTGCCAGCAGCTTAGGACAACCCGGAGGCACTGAAGCTTTCTTT.

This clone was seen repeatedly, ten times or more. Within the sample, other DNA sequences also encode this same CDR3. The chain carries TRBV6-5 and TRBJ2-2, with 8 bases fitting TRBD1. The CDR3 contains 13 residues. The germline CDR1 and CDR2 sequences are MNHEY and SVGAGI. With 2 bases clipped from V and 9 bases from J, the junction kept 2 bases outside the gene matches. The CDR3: CASSYRTGRELFF. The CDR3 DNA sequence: TGTGCCAGCAGTTACCGGACAGGGAGGGAGCTGTTTTTT.

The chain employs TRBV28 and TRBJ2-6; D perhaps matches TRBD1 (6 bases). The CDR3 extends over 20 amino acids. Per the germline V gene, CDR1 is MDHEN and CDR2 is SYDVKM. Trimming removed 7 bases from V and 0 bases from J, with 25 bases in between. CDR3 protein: CASTTLPRAGASSGANVLTF. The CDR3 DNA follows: TGTGCCAGCACCACACTCCCGCGGGCAGGGGCTAGCTCTGGGGCCAACGTCCTGACTTTC. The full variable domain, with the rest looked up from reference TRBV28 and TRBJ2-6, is DVKVTQSSRYLVKRTGEKVFLECVQDMDHENMFWYRQDPGLGLRLIYFSYDVKMKEKGDIPEGYSVSREKKERFSLILESASTNQTSMYLCASTTLPRAGASSGANVLTFGAGSRLTVL.

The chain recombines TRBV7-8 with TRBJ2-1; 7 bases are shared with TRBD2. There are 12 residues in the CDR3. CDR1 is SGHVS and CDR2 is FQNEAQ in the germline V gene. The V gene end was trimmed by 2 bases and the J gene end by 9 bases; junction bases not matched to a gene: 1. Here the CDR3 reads CASSLSGIEQFF. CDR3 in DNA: TGTGCCAGCAGCTTAAGCGGGATTGAGCAGTTCTTC.

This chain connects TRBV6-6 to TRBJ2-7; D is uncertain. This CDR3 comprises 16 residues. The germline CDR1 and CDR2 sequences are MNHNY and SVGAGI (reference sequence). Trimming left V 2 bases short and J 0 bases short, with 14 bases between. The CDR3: CASSYRLGSSSYEQYF. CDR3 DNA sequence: TGTGCCAGCAGTTACCGGTTAGGCTCGAGCTCCTACGAGCAGTACTTC.

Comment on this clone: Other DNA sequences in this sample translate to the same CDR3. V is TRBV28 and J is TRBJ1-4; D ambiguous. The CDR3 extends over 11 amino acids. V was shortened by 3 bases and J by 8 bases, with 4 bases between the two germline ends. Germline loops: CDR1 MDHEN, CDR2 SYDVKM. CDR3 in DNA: TGTGCCAGCAGTTTCAGGGAAAAACTGTTTTTT. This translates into CASSFREKLFF.